Following are 10 T cell receptor beta chains from one sample sequenced in a study of neurological immune-mediated disorders. Specified time point: longitudinal time-point 1 (baseline). TCRdb independently ran MiXCR on the 5' RACE reads; one entry per CDR3 protein. The sample has tens of thousands of distinct CDR3 sequences; approximately 12% are singletons. The specimen sequenced was PBMCs. All receptors derive from a male donor with HTLV-1-associated myelopathy (HAM/TSP).

This clonotype showed up many times. V and J are TRBV9 and TRBJ2-5; D could derive from TRBD1 or TRBD2 (6 bases each). Germline CDR1 is SGDLS and CDR2 is YYNGEE. V lost 0 bases to trimming and J lost 4 bases, with 10 bases between them. The CDR3 extends over 14 amino acids. The CDR3: CASSVGGAVETQYF. The CDR3 coding sequence is TGTGCCAGCAGCGTAGGGGGGGCCGTAGAGACCCAGTACTTC.

This clonotype was counted many times. The chain employs TRBV20-1 and TRBJ1-5; the D is unclear. The CDR3 is made up of 15 amino acids. Germline lookup yields CDR1 DFQATT and CDR2 SNEGSKA (reference sequence). The V end lost 3 bases, the J end lost 0 bases, and 12 bases lay between the germline ends. The CDR3 reads CSASSGVHSNQPQHF. The CDR3 nucleotides read TGCAGTGCTAGTTCCGGTGTTCATAGCAATCAGCCCCAGCATTTT.

This clonotype occurred many times. The chain is built from TRBV7-2 and TRBJ1-2, with TRBD1 identical over 7 bases. After removal of 5 bases from V and 5 bases from J, the junction contained 11 bases not matched to a gene. Germline CDR1 reads SGHTA; CDR2 reads FQGNSA. The CDR3 length is 15 residues. In DNA form, the CDR3 reads TGTGCCAGCAGCCTTGAACAGGGGACGAATTATGGCTACACCTTC. It translates to CASSLEQGTNYGYTF.

The table lists this clonotype with many counts. V gene TRBV5-1 combines with J gene TRBJ1-1; no definite D call. The CDR3 spans 15 residues. Looked up from germline, CDR1 is SGHRS and CDR2 is YFSETQ. The V end lost 3 bases, the J end lost 1 base, and 13 bases lay between the germline ends. The chain's CDR3 is CASSSTTSGNTEAFF. The CDR3 coding sequence is TGCGCCAGCAGCTCTACGACCTCCGGGAACACTGAAGCTTTCTTT.

This clonotype was observed many times. The chain recombines TRBV20-1 with TRBJ1-4; D gene uncertain. Between the trimmed V and J ends, which lost 3 bases and 7 bases, there was a span of 12 bases. This CDR3 is built from 13 residues. The germline V gene encodes CDR1 DFQATT and CDR2 SNEGSKA (reference sequence). The CDR3 spells CSASPQDVEKLFF. The DNA of the CDR3 is TGCAGTGCTAGTCCGCAGGACGTTGAAAAACTGTTTTTT.

The chain carries TRBV27 and TRBJ1-4; possible D gene TRBD1, 5 bases. V was clipped by 5 bases and J by 0 bases, with 10 bases between them. The germline V gene encodes CDR1 MNHEY and CDR2 SMNVEV (reference sequence). The CDR3 is 15 residues long. In nucleotides, the CDR3 is TGTGCCAGCAGTCTGGGGGGAGCAACTAATGAAAAACTGTTTTTT. The encoded protein is CASSLGGATNEKLFF. Supplemented by reference TRBV27 and TRBJ1-4, the full variable domain reads EAQVTQNPRYLITVTGKKLTVTCSQNMNHEYMSWYRQDPGLGLRQIYYSMNVEVTDKGDVPEGYKVSRKEKRNFPLILESPSPNQTSLYFCASSLGGATNEKLFFGSGTQLSVL.

This clonotype was observed many times. This chain uses TRBV12-3 or TRBV12-4 with TRBJ1-2; the match to TRBD1 covers 10 bases. The CDR3 runs to 13 residues. V lost 5 bases and J lost 9; bases outside the gene matches: 6. DNA of the CDR3: TGTGCCAGCAGTGACAGGGGGCATACCCGCTACACCTTC. It specifies CASSDRGHTRYTF.

This clonotype was detected a few times. The rearrangement uses TRBV20-1 and TRBJ2-1; TRBD1 might be the D (6 bases). V was trimmed by 3 bases and J by 3 bases, leaving 9 bases between them. The CDR3 totals 13 residues. CDR1 DFQATT and CDR2 SNEGSKA come from the germline V gene (reference sequence). The CDR3 protein is CSARRGNYNEQFF. CDR3 nucleotide sequence: TGCAGTGCTAGGAGGGGGAACTACAATGAGCAGTTCTTC.

The sample holds many counts of this clonotype. The chain uses TRBV27 and TRBJ2-2; D is undetermined. The CDR3 length is 15 residues. Germline CDR1 MNHEY, CDR2 SMNVEV (reference sequence). The V end was cut by 2 bases, the J end by 1 base, with 8 bases between. For the CDR3, the DNA is TGTGCCAGCAGTTTAAGGGCAGTGAACACCGGGGAGCTGTTTTTT. Its protein is CASSLRAVNTGELFF.

In this sample, this clonotype turned up many times. The germline gene is not matched at one end of the junction; a read error may be the cause. CDR3 in DNA: TGTGCCTGGAGTGTTATAATCGGGGCCCACTACTTC. Translating it yields CAWSVIIGAHYF. The chain combines TRBV30 with TRBJ2-5, with D perhaps assigned TRBD1 or TRBD2 (5 bases each). The length of the CDR3 is 12 residues. CDR1 is GTSNPN and CDR2 is SVGIG in the germline V gene (reference sequence).